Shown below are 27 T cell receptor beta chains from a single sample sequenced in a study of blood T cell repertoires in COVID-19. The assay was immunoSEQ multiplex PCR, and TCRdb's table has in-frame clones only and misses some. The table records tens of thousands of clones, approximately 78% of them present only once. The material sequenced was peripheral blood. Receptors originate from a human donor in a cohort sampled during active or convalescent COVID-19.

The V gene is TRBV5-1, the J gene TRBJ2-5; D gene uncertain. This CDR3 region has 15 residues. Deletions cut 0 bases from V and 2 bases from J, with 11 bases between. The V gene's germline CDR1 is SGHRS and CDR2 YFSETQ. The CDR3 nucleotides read TGCGCCAGCAGCTTGGCCCTCACAGAACAAGAGACCCAGTACTTC. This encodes CASSLALTEQETQYF.

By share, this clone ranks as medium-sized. Here the CDR3 reads CASSSSGANYGYTF. CDR3 in DNA: TGTGCCAGCAGCTCCTCCGGGGCTAACTATGGCTACACCTTC. The J gene is TRBJ1-2, the V gene TRBV7-9, with D unresolved. V gave up 4 bases and J gave up 0 bases, with 9 bases separating them. The CDR3 sequence is 14 residues long. Germline values: CDR1 SEHNR, CDR2 FQNEAQ (reference sequence).

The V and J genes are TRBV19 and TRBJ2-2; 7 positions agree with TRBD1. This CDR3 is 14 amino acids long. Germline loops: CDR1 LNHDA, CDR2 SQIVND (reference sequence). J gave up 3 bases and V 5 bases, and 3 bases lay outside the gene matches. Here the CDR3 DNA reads TGTGCCAGTAGTGACAGGGTAGACACCGGGGAGCTGTTTTTT. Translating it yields CASSDRVDTGELFF. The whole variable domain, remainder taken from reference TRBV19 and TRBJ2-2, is DGGITQSPKYLFRKEGQNVTLSCEQNLNHDAMYWYRQDPGQGLRLIYYSQIVNDFQKGDIAEGYSVSREKKESFPLTVTSAQKNPTAFYLCASSDRVDTGELFFGEGSRLTVL.

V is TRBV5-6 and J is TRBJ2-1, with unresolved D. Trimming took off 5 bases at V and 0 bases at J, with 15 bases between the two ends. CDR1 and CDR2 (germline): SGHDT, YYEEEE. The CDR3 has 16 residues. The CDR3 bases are TGTGCCAGCAGTCCGCAGGCATCGAGCTCCTACAATGAGCAGTTCTTC. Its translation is CASSPQASSSYNEQFF.

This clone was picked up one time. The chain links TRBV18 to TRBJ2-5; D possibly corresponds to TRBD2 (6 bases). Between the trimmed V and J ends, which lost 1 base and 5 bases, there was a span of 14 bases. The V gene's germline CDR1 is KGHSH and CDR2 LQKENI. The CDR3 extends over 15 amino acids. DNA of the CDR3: TGTGCCAGCTCACCACGTCTAGCGAGTCAGGAGACCCAGTACTTC. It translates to CASSPRLASQETQYF.

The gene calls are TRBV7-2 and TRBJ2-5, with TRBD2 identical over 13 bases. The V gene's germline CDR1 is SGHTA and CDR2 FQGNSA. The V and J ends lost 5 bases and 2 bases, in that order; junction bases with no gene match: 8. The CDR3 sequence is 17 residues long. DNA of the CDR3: TGTGCCAGCAGCCCCAGACTAGCGGGGGGACTTCAAGAGACCCAGTACTTC. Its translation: CASSPRLAGGLQETQYF.

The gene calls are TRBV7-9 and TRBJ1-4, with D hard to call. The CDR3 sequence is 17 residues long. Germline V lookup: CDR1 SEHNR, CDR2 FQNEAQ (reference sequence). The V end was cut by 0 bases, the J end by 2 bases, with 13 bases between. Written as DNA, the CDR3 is TGTGCCAGCAGCTTAGCAGGAAGAAGAGGCACTAATGAAAAACTGTTTTTT. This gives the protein CASSLAGRRGTNEKLFF.

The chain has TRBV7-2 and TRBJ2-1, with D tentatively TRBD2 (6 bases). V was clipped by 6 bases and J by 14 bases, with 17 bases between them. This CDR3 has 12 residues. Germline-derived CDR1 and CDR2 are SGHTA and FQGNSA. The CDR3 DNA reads TGTGCCAGCAGATCCTCCGGGGGTCCGGAGTTCTTC. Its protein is CASRSSGGPEFF. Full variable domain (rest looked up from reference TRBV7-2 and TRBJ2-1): GAGVSQSPSNKVTEKGKDVELRCDPISGHTALYWYRQSLGQGLEFLIYFQGNSAPDKSGLPSDRFSAERTGGSVSTLTIQRTQQEDSAVYLCASRSSGGPEFFGPGTRLTVL.

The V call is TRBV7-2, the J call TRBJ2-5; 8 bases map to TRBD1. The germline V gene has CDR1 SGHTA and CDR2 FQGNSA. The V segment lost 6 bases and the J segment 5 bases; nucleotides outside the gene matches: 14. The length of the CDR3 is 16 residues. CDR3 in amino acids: CASSLVAGTGRETQYF. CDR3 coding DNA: TGTGCCAGCAGTTTGGTAGCCGGGACAGGAAGGGAGACCCAGTACTTC.

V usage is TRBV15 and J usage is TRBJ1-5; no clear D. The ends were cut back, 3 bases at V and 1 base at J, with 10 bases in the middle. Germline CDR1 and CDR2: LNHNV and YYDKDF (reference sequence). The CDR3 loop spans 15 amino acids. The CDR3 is CATSRAGSSNQPQHF. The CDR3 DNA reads TGTGCCACCAGCAGGGCGGGGAGCAGCAATCAGCCCCAGCATTTT. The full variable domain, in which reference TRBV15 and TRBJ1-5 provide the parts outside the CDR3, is DAMVIQNPRYQVTQFGKPVTLSCSQTLNHNVMYWYQQKSSQAPKLLFHYYDKDFNNEADTPDNFQSRRPNTSFCFLDIRSPGLGDTAMYLCATSRAGSSNQPQHFGDGTRLSIL.

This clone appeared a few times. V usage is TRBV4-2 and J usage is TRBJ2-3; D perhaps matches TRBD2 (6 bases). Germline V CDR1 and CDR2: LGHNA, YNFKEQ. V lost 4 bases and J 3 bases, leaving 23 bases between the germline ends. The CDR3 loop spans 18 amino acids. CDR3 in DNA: TGTGCCAGCAGCCGGGCGTCGACTAGTTTCTTTCCGACAGATACGCAGTATTTT. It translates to CASSRASTSFFPTDTQYF.

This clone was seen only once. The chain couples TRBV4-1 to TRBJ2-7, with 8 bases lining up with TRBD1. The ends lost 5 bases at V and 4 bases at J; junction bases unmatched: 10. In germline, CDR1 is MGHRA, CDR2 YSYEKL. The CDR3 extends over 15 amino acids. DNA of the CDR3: TGCGCCAGCAGCACCGCGGGGACAGGTTTTTACGAGCAGTACTTC. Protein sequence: CASSTAGTGFYEQYF.

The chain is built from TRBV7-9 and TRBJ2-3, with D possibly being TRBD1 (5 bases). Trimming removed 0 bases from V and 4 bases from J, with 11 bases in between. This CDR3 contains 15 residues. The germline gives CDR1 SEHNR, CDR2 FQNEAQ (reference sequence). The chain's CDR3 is CASSLAQGPADTQYF. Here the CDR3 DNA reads TGTGCCAGCAGCTTAGCCCAGGGTCCGGCAGATACGCAGTATTTT.

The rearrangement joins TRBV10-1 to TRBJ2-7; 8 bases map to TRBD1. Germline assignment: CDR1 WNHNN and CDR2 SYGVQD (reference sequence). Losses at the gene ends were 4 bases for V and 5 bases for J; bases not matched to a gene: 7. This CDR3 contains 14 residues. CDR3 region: CASSASDRGHEQYF. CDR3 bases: TGCGCCAGCAGTGCCTCAGACAGGGGTCACGAGCAGTACTTC.

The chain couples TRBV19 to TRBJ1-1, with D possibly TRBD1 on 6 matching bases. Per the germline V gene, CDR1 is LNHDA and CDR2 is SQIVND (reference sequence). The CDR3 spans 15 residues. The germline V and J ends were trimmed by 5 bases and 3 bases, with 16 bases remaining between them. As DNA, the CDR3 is TGTGCCAGTAGTGTTACGGGGGGGCCTGACACTGAAGCTTTCTTT. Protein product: CASSVTGGPDTEAFF.

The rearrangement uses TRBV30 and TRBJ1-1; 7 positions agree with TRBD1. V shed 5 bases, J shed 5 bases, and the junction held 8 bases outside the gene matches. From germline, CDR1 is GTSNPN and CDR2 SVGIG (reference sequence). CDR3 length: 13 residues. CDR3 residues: CAWVGQPNTEAFF. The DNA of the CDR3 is TGTGCCTGGGTGGGACAGCCCAATACTGAAGCTTTCTTT.

The CDR3 coding sequence is TGTGCCAGCAGCCCGGGGACAGGGATGAACAATGAGCAGTTCTTC. This codes for CASSPGTGMNNEQFF. The chain is built from TRBV3-1 (or the pseudogene TRBV3-2) and TRBJ2-1; 9 bases line up with TRBD1. This CDR3 has 15 residues. The J segment lost 5 bases and the V segment lost 4 bases, leaving 6 bases of the junction unmatched. The germline CDR1 and CDR2 sequences are LGHDT and YNNKEL (reference sequence).

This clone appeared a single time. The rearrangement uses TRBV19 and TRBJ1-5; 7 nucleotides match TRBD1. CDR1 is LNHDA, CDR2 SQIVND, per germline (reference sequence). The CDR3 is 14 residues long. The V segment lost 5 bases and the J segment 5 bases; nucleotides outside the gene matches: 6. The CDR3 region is CASSEGGGDQPQHF. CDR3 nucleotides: TGTGCCAGTAGTGAAGGGGGCGGCGATCAGCCCCAGCATTTT.

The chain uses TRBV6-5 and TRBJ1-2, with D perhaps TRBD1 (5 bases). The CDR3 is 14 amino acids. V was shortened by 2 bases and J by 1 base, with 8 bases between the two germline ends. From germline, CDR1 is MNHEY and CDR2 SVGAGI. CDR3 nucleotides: TGTGCCAGCAGTTACGGGGGGTATAACTATGGCTACACCTTC. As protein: CASSYGGYNYGYTF.

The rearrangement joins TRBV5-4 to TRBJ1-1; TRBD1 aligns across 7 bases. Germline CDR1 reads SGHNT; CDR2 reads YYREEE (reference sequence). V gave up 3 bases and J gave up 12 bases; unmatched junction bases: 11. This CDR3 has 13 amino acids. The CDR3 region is CASSSGQESLPFF. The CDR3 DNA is TGTGCCAGCAGCTCCGGACAGGAAAGCCTCCCTTTCTTT.

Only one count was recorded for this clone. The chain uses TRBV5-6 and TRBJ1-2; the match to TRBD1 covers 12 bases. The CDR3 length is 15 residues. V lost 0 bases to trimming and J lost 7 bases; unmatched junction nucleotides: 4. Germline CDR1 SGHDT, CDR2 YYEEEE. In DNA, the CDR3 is TGTGCCAGCAGCTTGGCCGGGACAGGGGGCTTTGGCTACACCTTC. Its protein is CASSLAGTGGFGYTF.

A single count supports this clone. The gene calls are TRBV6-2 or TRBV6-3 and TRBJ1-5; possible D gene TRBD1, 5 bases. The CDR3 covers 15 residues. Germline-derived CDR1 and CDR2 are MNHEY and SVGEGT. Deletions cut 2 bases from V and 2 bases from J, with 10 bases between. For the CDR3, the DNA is TGTGCCAGCAGTTACGCGACAGCCGGCAATCAGCCCCAGCATTTT. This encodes CASSYATAGNQPQHF.

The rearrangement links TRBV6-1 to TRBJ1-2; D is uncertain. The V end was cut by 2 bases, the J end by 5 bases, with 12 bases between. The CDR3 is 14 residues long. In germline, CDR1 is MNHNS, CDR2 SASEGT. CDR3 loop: CASSESGSSYGYTF. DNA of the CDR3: TGTGCCAGCAGTGAAAGCGGCAGCTCATATGGCTACACCTTC.

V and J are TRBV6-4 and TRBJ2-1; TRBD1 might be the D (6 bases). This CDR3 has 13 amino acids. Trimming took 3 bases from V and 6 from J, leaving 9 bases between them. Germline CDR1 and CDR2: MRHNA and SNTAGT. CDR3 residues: CASSEDSRNEQFF. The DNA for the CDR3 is TGTGCCAGCAGTGAGGACAGTCGCAATGAGCAGTTCTTC.

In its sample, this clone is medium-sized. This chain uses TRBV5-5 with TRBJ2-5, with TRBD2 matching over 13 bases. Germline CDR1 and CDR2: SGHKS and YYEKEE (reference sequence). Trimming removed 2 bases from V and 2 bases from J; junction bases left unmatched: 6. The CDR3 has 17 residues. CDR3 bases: TGTGCCAGCAGCTTTCCTGGGACTAGCGGGGTTCAAGAGACCCAGTACTTC. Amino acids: CASSFPGTSGVQETQYF.

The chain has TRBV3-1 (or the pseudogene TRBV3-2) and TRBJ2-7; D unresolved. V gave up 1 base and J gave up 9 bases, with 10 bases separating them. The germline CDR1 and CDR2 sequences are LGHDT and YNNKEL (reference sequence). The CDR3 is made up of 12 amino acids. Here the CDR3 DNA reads TGTGCCAGCAGCCAAGTCCGTGATAGGCAGTACTTC. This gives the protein CASSQVRDRQYF.

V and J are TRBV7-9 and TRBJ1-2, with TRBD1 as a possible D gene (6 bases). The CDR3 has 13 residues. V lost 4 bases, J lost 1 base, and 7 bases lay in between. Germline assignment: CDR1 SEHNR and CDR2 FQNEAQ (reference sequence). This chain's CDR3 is CASSSDSNYGYTF. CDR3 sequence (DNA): TGTGCCAGCAGCTCGGACAGTAACTATGGCTACACCTTC.